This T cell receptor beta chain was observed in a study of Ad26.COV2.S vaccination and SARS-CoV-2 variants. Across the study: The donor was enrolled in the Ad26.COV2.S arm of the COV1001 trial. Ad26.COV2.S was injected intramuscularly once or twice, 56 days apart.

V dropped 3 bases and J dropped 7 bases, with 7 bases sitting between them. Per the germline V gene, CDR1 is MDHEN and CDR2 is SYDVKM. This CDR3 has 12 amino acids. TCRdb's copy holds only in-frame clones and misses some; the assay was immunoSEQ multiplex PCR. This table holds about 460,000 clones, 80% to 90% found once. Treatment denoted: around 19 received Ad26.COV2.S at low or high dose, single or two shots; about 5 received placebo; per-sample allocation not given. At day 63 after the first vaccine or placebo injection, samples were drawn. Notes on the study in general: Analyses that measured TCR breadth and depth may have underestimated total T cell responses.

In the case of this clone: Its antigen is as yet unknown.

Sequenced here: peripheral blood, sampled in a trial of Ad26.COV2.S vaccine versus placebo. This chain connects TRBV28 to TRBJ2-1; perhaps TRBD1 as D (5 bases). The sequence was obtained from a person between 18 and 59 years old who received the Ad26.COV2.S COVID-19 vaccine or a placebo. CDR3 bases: TGTGCCAGCAGTTTGGGGCGAAATGAGCAGTTCTTC. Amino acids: CASSLGRNEQFF.